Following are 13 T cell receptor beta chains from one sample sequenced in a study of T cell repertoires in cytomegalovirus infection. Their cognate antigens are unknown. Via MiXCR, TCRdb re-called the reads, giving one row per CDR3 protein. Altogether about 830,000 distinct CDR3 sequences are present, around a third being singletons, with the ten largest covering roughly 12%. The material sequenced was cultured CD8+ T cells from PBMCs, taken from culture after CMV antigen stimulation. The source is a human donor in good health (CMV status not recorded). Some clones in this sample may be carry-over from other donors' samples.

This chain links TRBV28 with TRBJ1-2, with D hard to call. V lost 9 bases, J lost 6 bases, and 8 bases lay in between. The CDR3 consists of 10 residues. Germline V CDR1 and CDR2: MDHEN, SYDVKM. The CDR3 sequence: CASLRNGYTF. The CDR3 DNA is TGTGCCAGTCTACGTAATGGCTACACCTTC.

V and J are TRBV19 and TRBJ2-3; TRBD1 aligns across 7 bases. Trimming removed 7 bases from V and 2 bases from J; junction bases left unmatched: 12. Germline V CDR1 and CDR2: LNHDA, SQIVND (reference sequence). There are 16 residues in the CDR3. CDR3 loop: CASTPWKGAYTDTQYF. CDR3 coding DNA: TGTGCCAGTACCCCGTGGAAGGGGGCTTACACAGATACGCAGTATTTT.

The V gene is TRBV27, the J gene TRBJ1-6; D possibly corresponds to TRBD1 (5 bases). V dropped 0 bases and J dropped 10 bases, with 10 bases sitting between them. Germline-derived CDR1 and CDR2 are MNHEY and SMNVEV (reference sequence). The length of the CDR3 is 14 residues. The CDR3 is CASSLSRGNSPLHF. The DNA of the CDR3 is TGTGCCAGCAGTTTATCGAGGGGAAACTCACCCCTCCACTTT.

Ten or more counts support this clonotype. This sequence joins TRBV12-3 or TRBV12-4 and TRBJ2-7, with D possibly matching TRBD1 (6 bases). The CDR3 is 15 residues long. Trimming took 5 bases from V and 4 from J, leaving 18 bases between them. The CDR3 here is CASSPAKQGRYEQYV. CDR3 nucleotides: TGTGCCAGCAGTCCCGCCAAACAGGGCCGATACGAGCAGTACGTC.

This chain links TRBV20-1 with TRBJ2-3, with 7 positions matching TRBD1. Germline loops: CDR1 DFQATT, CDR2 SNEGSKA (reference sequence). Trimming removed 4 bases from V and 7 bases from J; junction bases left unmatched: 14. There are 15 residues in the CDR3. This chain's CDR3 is CSATPETGLLYTQYF. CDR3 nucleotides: TGCAGTGCTACCCCTGAGACAGGGTTACTGTATACGCAGTATTTT.

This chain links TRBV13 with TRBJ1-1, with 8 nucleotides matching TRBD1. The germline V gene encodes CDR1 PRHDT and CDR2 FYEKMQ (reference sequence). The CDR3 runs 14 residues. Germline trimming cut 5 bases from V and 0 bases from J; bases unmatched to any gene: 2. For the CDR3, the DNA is TGTGCCAGCAGCACCAGGGGGCTGAACACTGAAGCTTTCTTT. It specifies CASSTRGLNTEAFF.

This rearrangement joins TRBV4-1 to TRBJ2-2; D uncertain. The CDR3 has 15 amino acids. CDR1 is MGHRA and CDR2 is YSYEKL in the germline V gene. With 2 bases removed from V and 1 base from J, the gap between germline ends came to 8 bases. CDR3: CASSQHLRNTGELFF. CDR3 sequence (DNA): TGCGCCAGCAGCCAACACCTAAGGAACACCGGGGAGCTGTTTTTT.

The CDR3 coding sequence is TGTGCCAGCAGTCTCGCACAGGGGTTCGAGGGGAGCTACACCTTC. Its protein is CASSLAQGFEGSYTF. V is TRBV6-1 and J is TRBJ1-2; 7 positions match TRBD1. The CDR3 covers 15 residues. The germline gives CDR1 MNHNS, CDR2 SASEGT. After removal of 5 bases from V and 9 bases from J, the junction contained 15 bases not matched to a gene.

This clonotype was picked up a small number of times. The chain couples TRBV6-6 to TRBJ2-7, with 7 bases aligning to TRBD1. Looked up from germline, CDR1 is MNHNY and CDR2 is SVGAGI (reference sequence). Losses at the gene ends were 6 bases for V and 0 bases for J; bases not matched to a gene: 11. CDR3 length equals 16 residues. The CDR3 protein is CASSPTGTVISYEQYV. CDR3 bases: TGTGCCAGCAGCCCTACCGGGACAGTGATCTCCTACGAGCAGTACGTC.

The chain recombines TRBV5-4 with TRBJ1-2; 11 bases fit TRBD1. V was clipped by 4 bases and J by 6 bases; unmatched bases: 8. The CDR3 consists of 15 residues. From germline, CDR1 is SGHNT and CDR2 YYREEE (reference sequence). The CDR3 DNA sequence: TGTGCCAGCAGCCCTAGGACAGGGGGCACGGATGGCTACACCTTC. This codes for CASSPRTGGTDGYTF.

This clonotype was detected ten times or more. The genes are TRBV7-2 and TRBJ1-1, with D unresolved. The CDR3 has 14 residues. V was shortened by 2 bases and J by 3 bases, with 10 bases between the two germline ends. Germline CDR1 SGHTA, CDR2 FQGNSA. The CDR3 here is CASSLPSEYTEAFF. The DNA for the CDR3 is TGTGCCAGCAGCTTACCGAGCGAGTACACTGAAGCTTTCTTT.

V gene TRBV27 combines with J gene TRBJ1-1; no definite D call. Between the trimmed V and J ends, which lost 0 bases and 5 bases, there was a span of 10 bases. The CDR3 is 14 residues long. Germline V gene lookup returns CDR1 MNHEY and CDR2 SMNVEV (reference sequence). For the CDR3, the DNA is TGTGCCAGCAGTTTATCTTGGGGAGGGACTGAAGCTTTCTTT. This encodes CASSLSWGGTEAFF.

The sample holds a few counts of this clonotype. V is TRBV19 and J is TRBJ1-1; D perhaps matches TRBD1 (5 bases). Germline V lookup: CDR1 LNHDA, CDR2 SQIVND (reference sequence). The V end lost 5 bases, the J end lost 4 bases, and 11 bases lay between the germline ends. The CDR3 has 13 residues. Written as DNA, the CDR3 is TGTGCCAGTAGTGCAGGGAAACGCACTGAAGCTTTCTTT. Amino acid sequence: CASSAGKRTEAFF.